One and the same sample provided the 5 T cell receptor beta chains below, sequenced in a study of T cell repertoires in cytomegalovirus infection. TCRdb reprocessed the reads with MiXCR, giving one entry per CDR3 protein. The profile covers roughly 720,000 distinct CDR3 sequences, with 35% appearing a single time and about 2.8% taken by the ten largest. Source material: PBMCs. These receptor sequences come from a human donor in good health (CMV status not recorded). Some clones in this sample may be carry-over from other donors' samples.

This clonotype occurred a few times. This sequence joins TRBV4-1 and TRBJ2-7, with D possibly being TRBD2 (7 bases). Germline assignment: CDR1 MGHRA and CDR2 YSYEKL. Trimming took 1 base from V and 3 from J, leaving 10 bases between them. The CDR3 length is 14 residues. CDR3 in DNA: TGCGCCAGCAGCCAAGTGGGGGGGCTCTACGAGCAGTACTTC. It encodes CASSQVGGLYEQYF.

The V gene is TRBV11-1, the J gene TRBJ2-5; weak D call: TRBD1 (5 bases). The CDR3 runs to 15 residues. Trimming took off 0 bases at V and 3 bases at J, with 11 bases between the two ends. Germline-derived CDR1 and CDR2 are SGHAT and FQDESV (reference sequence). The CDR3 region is CASSLAPGAEETQYF. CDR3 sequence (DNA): TGTGCCAGCAGCTTAGCACCTGGGGCAGAAGAGACCCAGTACTTC.

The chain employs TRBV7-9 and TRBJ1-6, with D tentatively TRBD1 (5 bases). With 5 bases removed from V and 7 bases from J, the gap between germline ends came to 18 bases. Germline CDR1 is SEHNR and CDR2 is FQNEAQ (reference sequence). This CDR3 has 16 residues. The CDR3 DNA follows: TGTGCCAGCAGCCTAAGGTCGGGACGGAGAAATTCACCCCTCCACTTT. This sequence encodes CASSLRSGRRNSPLHF.

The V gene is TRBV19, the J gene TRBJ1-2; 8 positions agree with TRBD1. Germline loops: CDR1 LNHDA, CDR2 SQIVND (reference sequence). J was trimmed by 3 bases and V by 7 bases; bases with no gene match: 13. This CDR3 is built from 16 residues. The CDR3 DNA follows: TGTGCCAGTACCGCCCCACGGAGGGGACAGGACTATGGCTACACCTTC. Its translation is CASTAPRRGQDYGYTF.

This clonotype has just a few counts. The CDR3 here is CASSARQGTDTQYF. The CDR3 DNA reads as TGTGCCAGCAGCGCAAGACAGGGAACAGATACGCAGTATTTT. J is TRBJ2-3 and V is TRBV7-3; 7 bases fit TRBD1. The CDR3 has 14 residues. V was pared by 5 bases and J by 3 bases, with 5 bases of the junction left unmatched. Germline lookup yields CDR1 SGHTA and CDR2 FQGTGA. Drawing the rest from reference TRBV7-3 and TRBJ2-3, the complete variable domain is GAGVSQTPSNKVTEKGKYVELRCDPISGHTALYWYRQSLGQGPEFLIYFQGTGAADDSGLPNDRFFAVRPEGSVSTLKIQRTERGDSAVYLCASSARQGTDTQYFGPGTRLTVL.